The entry below describes one T cell receptor beta chain. Its antigen is not identified. The germline V gene has CDR1 MDHEN and CDR2 SYDVKM. This CDR3 contains 13 residues. V was cut by 4 bases and J by 7 bases, with 11 bases left in between. Profiling relied on immunoSEQ multiplex PCR, and the TCRdb table lists in-frame clones only, not all of them. The repertoire holds approximately 60,000 clones, with 45% to 70% as singletons. This specimen belongs to a study of cytotoxic CD8 clonotypes in ibrutinib-treated CLL. Looking at the study overall: Within the patient group, under 12 were relapsed/refractory and around 15 treatment-naive, and around 18 were IGHV unmutated. Median treatment time before response sampling was 12 months, range 6 to 36.

Study-wide results and limits: A rise in clonality was seen at ibrutinib response, and a fall back toward baseline was seen at progression.

Material: PBMCs, obtained after 24 months of ibrutinib treatment. This sequence joins TRBV28 and TRBJ1-5, with a tentative D call TRBD1 (5 bases). This TCR was recovered from a human donor with chronic lymphocytic leukemia. The CDR3 DNA follows: TGTGCCAGCAGTTCGGGGTGGGGGCAGCCCCAGCATTTT. This gives the protein CASSSGWGQPQHF. Full variable domain (rest looked up from reference TRBV28 and TRBJ1-5): DVKVTQSSRYLVKRTGEKVFLECVQDMDHENMFWYRQDPGLGLRLIYFSYDVKMKEKGDIPEGYSVSREKKERFSLILESASTNQTSMYLCASSSGWGQPQHFGDGTRLSIL.